The 2 T cell receptor beta chains below were found in one sample sequenced in a study of T cells after yellow fever vaccination. TCRdb recomputed calls from the 5' RACE reads with MiXCR, one row per CDR3 protein. The data contain some 200,000 distinct CDR3 sequences, 11% of them seen just once; the ten biggest clones take up around 34%. The material sequenced was CD8+ T cells sorted from PBMCs, taken 15 days after the yellow fever booster vaccination. Receptor source: a man aged 18-30 years who received the YFV17D yellow fever vaccine.

This clonotype has more than one count but fewer than ten. The chain recombines TRBV4-1 with TRBJ2-5, with 8 bases matching TRBD1. From germline, CDR1 is MGHRA and CDR2 YSYEKL. J gave up 4 bases and V 0 bases, and 4 bases lay outside the gene matches. There are 15 residues in the CDR3. The CDR3 spells CASSQDSGTGETQYF. Written as DNA, the CDR3 is TGCGCCAGCAGCCAAGATTCCGGGACAGGAGAGACCCAGTACTTC.

The chain is built from TRBV5-6 and TRBJ2-1, with 9 bases that match TRBD1. Trimming cost V 2 bases and J 4 bases; bases outside gene matches: 7. The CDR3 is 16 amino acids. The V gene's germline CDR1 is SGHDT and CDR2 YYEEEE. Here the CDR3 DNA reads TGTGCCAGCAGCTTCGAAGGACAGGGGATTTACAATGAGCAGTTCTTC. Amino acids: CASSFEGQGIYNEQFF.